The 19 T cell receptor beta chains presented below share a single source sample, sequenced in a study of CD8+CD57+ T cells in acquired aplastic anemia. Genomic DNA, serving as template, underwent TCR beta VDJ and CDR3 profiling. TCRdb re-called the reads with MiXCR, one entry per CDR3 protein. The sample has approximately 160,000 distinct CDR3 sequences, approximately 44% seen once. The specimen was sorted CD4+, CD8+, or CD8+CD57+ T cells (not recorded which) from PBMCs. Every receptor here comes from a human donor in good health.

J is TRBJ2-3 and V is TRBV5-1; D remains ambiguous. V lost 1 base to trimming and J lost 4 bases, with 7 bases between them. This CDR3 region has 13 residues. Germline values: CDR1 SGHRS, CDR2 YFSETQ. CDR3 loop: CASSLRAADTQYF. Written as DNA, the CDR3 is TGCGCCAGCAGCTTGAGAGCAGCAGATACGCAGTATTTT.

This clonotype has ten or more counts. The genes are TRBV6-1 and TRBJ2-1; TRBD2 agrees at 8 bases. J lost 5 bases, V lost 8 bases, and 5 bases had no gene match. CDR3 length: 13 amino acids. Germline V gene sequence: CDR1 MNHNS, CDR2 SASEGT. As DNA, the CDR3 is TGTGCCAGCTTAGCAGCGGGAGACAATGAGCAGTTCTTC. Its translation: CASLAAGDNEQFF.

The chain has TRBV19 and TRBJ2-5, with D maybe TRBD1 (6 bases). V was clipped by 3 bases and J by 2 bases, with 10 bases between them. The V gene's germline CDR1 is LNHDA and CDR2 SQIVND (reference sequence). The CDR3 has 14 amino acids. The CDR3 sequence: CASSISGTQETQYF. As DNA, the CDR3 is TGTGCCAGTAGTATCTCGGGGACACAAGAGACCCAGTACTTC. Filled out from reference TRBV19 and TRBJ2-5, the complete variable domain reads DGGITQSPKYLFRKEGQNVTLSCEQNLNHDAMYWYRQDPGQGLRLIYYSQIVNDFQKGDIAEGYSVSREKKESFPLTVTSAQKNPTAFYLCASSISGTQETQYFGPGTRLLVL.

The J gene is TRBJ1-3, the V gene TRBV6-1; D unclear. The CDR3 length is 14 residues. From germline, CDR1 is MNHNS and CDR2 SASEGT. V lost 3 bases and J lost 0, with 6 bases in between. The CDR3 here is CASSEGFSGNTIYF. The CDR3 DNA reads as TGTGCCAGCAGTGAGGGGTTCTCTGGAAACACCATATATTTT.

In this sample, this clonotype turned up many times. The chain combines TRBV2 with TRBJ1-1; 10 nucleotides line up with TRBD1. Germline V gene lookup returns CDR1 SNHLY and CDR2 FYNNEI. The CDR3 contains 14 residues. J was trimmed by 7 bases and V by 6 bases; bases with no gene match: 8. The DNA of the CDR3 is TGTGCCAGCAGGAAAGACAGGGGGCCCATTGAAGCTTTCTTT. It yields the protein CASRKDRGPIEAFF.

This sequence joins TRBV18 and TRBJ1-5, with 7 bases matching TRBD1. The CDR3 loop spans 15 amino acids. Germline trimming cut 2 bases from V and 1 base from J; bases unmatched to any gene: 2. Germline CDR1 reads KGHSH; CDR2 reads LQKENI. The CDR3 DNA reads as TGTGCCAGCTCACCAAAGGACAGGAGCAATCAGCCCCAGCATTTT. It is translated as CASSPKDRSNQPQHF.

J is TRBJ2-1 and V is TRBV11-1, with 8 bases identical to TRBD1. V dropped 3 bases and J dropped 8; count of bases not matched to a gene: 9. The CDR3 totals 15 residues. From germline, CDR1 is SGHAT and CDR2 FQDESV (reference sequence). CDR3 in DNA: TGTGCCAGCAGCTTGGGGGCGACAGGGGTGGATGAGCAGTTCTTC. Translating gives CASSLGATGVDEQFF.

This chain connects TRBV20-1 to TRBJ1-1, with 9 bases identical to TRBD1. Germline loops: CDR1 DFQATT, CDR2 SNEGSKA (reference sequence). Germline trimming cut 6 bases from V and 5 bases from J; bases unmatched to any gene: 7. The CDR3 is 13 amino acids. DNA for the CDR3: TGCAGTGCCTCCGGGGACAGGGAGACTGAAGCTTTCTTT. Encoded protein: CSASGDRETEAFF.

This rearrangement joins TRBV6-1 to TRBJ1-6; D not certain. The CDR3 runs 17 residues. The germline V gene encodes CDR1 MNHNS and CDR2 SASEGT. The V end was cut by 2 bases, the J end by 9 bases, with 20 bases between. DNA for the CDR3: TGTGCCAGCAGTGAACAAATAGGAGCGGTATTGGGTTCACCCCTCCACTTT. Its protein product is CASSEQIGAVLGSPLHF.

This clonotype was detected ten times or more. The V gene is TRBV19, the J gene TRBJ2-2; 9 bases agree with TRBD2. The CDR3 consists of 19 residues. With 1 base clipped from V and 6 bases from J, the junction kept 15 bases outside the gene matches. Germline CDR1 and CDR2: LNHDA and SQIVND (reference sequence). CDR3 residues: CASSIGVGAGGRVSGELFF. The CDR3 coding sequence is TGTGCCAGTAGTATAGGAGTTGGAGCGGGAGGCCGTGTCTCCGGGGAGCTGTTTTTT.

In the case of this clonotype: One end of the junction fails to match germline, which may point to a read error. The CDR3 spells CAISSGTPNTGELFF. Here the CDR3 DNA reads TGTGCCATCAGTTCCGGGACACCGAACACCGGGGAGCTGTTTTTT. The J gene is TRBJ2-2, the V gene TRBV25-1; perhaps TRBD1 as D (6 bases). The CDR3 consists of 15 residues. CDR1 is MGHDK, CDR2 SYGVNS, per germline. Full variable domain (rest looked up from reference TRBV25-1 and TRBJ2-2): EADIYQTPRYLVIGTGKKITLECSQTMGHDKMYWYQQDPGMELHLIHYSYGVNSTEKGDLSSESTVSRIRTEHFPLTLESARPSHTSQYLCAISSGTPNTGELFFGEGSRLTVL.

The chain couples TRBV2 to TRBJ2-5; D is perhaps TRBD2 (7 bases). Per the germline V gene, CDR1 is SNHLY and CDR2 is FYNNEI. Trimming cost V 3 bases and J 5 bases, with 10 bases left between them. The CDR3 is 13 amino acids. This CDR3 is CASSDGGAETQYF. CDR3 nucleotides: TGTGCCAGCAGTGATGGGGGGGCTGAGACCCAGTACTTC.

The chain has TRBV11-1 and TRBJ1-6; TRBD1 agrees at 8 bases. The germline gives CDR1 SGHAT, CDR2 FQDESV (reference sequence). J was trimmed by 11 bases and V by 2 bases; bases with no gene match: 11. The CDR3 has 16 amino acids. The CDR3: CASSLRGQAQGTPLHF. The CDR3 DNA reads TGTGCCAGCAGCTTACGGGGACAGGCCCAGGGTACACCCCTCCACTTT.

Ten or more counts support this clonotype. The chain couples TRBV19 to TRBJ1-1; TRBD1 agrees at 10 bases. This CDR3 contains 13 residues. Trimming removed 6 bases from V and 5 bases from J; junction bases left unmatched: 3. Germline loops: CDR1 LNHDA, CDR2 SQIVND (reference sequence). This chain's CDR3 is CASRDRGGTEAFF. In nucleotides, the CDR3 is TGTGCCAGTAGGGACAGGGGGGGGACTGAAGCTTTCTTT.

The J gene is TRBJ2-1, the V gene TRBV2, with D hard to call. Germline CDR1 SNHLY, CDR2 FYNNEI. V was shortened by 4 bases and J by 6 bases, with 7 bases between the two germline ends. The length of the CDR3 is 12 residues. CDR3 in DNA: TGTGCCAGCAGTGGGTTGGGCAATGAGCAGTTCTTC. As protein: CASSGLGNEQFF.

At least ten counts were recorded for this clonotype. V is TRBV5-4 and J is TRBJ1-1, with 9 bases matching TRBD1. CDR3 size: 14 residues. J was trimmed by 5 bases and V by 0 bases; bases with no gene match: 2. Per the germline V gene, CDR1 is SGHNT and CDR2 is YYREEE (reference sequence). CDR3 protein: CASSLDRGRTEAFF. In nucleotides, the CDR3 is TGTGCCAGCAGCTTGGACAGGGGGCGTACTGAAGCTTTCTTT. The variable domain in full, with the rest retrieved from reference TRBV5-4 and TRBJ1-1, is ETGVTQSPTHLIKTRGQQVTLRCSSQSGHNTVSWYQQALGQGPQFIFQYYREEENGRGNFPPRFSGLQFPNYSSELNVNALELDDSALYLCASSLDRGRTEAFFGQGTRLTVV.

This clonotype was found a few times. The V gene is TRBV24-1, the J gene TRBJ1-1, with D perhaps TRBD1 (6 bases). Trimming took off 3 bases at V and 4 bases at J, with 14 bases between the two ends. Germline CDR1 KGHDR, CDR2 SFDVKD. The length of the CDR3 is 15 residues. This CDR3 is CATSDRSRGFTEAFF. In DNA, the CDR3 is TGTGCCACCAGTGATAGGTCGAGGGGGTTCACTGAAGCTTTCTTT.

This clonotype was picked up a small number of times. This chain connects TRBV7-2 to TRBJ2-1; 9 nucleotides agree with TRBD2. Trimming took 6 bases from V and 3 from J; bases not matched to a gene: 9. Germline V gene data show CDR1 as SGHTA and CDR2 as FQGNSA. CDR3 size: 16 residues. This CDR3 is CASRGPLAGRYNEQFF. The CDR3 bases are TGTGCCAGCAGAGGCCCACTAGCGGGTCGCTACAATGAGCAGTTCTTC.

Concerning this clonotype: A much larger clone is a single base away; this may be a read error. V gene TRBV11-2 combines with J gene TRBJ2-2; 9 bases are a match to TRBD2. The V gene's germline CDR1 is SGHAT and CDR2 FQNNGV. The length of the CDR3 is 16 residues. The V segment lost 8 bases and the J segment 5 bases; nucleotides outside the gene matches: 12. The CDR3 loop is CASPADSGSVTGELFF. The DNA for the CDR3 is TGTGCCAGCCCCGCGGATAGCGGGAGCGTAACCGGGGAGCTGTTTTTT.